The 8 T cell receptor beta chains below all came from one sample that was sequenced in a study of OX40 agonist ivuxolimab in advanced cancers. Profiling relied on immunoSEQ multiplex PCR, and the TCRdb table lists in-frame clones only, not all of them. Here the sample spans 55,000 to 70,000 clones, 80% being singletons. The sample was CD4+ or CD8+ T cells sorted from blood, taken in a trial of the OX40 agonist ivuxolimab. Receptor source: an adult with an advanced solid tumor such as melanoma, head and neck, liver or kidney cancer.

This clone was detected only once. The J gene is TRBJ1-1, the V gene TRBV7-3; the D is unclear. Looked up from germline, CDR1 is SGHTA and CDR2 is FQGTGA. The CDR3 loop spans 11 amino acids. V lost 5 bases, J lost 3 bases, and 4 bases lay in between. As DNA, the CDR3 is TGTGCCAGCAGCCCTGACACTGAAGCTTTCTTT. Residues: CASSPDTEAFF.

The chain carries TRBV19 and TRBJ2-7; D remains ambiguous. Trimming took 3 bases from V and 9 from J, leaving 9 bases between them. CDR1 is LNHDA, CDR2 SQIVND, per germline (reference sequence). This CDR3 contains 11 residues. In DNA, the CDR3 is TGTGCCAGTAGTATTTTGGACCGGCAGTACTTC. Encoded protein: CASSILDRQYF.

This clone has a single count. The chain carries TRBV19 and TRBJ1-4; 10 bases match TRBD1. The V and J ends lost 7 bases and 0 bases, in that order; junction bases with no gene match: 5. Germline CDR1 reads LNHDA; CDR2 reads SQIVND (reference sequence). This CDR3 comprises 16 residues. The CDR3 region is CASKRDRGPTNEKLFF. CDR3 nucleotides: TGTGCCAGTAAGCGGGACAGGGGCCCAACTAATGAAAAACTGTTTTTT.

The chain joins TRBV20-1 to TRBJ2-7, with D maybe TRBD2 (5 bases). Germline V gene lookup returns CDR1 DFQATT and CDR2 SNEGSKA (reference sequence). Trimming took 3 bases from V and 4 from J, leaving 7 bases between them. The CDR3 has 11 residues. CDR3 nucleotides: TGCAGTGCTAGCGGCGGGTACGAGCAGTACTTC. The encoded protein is CSASGGYEQYF.

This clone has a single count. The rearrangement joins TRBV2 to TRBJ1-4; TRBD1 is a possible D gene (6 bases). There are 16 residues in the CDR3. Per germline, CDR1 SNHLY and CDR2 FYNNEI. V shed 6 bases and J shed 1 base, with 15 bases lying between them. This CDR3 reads CASRQGLGETNEKLFF. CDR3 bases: TGTGCCAGCAGACAGGGACTTGGGGAAACTAATGAAAAACTGTTTTTT. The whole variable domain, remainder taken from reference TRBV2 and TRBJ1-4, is EPEVTQTPSHQVTQMGQEVILRCVPISNHLYFYWYRQILGQKVEFLVSFYNNEISEKSEIFDDQFSVERPDGSNFTLKIRSTKLEDSAMYFCASRQGLGETNEKLFFGSGTQLSVL.

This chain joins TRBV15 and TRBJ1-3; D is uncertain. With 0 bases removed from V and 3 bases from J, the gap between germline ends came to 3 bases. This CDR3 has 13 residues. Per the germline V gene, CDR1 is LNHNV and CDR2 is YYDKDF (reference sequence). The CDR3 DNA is TGTGCCACCAGCAGAGAACGTGGAAACACCATATATTTT. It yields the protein CATSRERGNTIYF.

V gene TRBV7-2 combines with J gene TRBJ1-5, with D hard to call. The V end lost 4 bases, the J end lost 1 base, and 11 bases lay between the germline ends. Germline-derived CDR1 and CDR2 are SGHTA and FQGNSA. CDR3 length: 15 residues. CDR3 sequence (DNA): TGTGCCAGCAGCTACGAAGCTCAGAGCAATCAGCCCCAGCATTTT. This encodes CASSYEAQSNQPQHF.

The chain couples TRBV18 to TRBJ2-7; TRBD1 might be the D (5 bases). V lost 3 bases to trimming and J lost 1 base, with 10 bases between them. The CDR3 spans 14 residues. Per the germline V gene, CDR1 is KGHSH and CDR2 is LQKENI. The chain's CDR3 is CASSPPAGSYEQYF. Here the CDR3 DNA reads TGTGCCAGCTCACCGCCAGCAGGGTCCTACGAGCAGTACTTC.